The TCR beta chain under discussion was sequenced for a study of shared clonotypes between healthy human individuals (dated by TCRdb to between 2020 and 2021). Regarding the research as a whole: Two women and a few men aged 18 to 49 years were included in the cohort. Per donor, three plates each were used for CD4 naive and CD4 memory, two for CD8 naive, and one for CD8 memory. Blood TCR repertoires of roughly five healthy adults were deeply sequenced to estimate repertoire size and the extent of clonotype sharing between individuals. Each donor's leukapheresis produced roughly between about 0.85 and 10 billion PBMCs. To increase sequencing depth and limit assay-specific biases, TCR repertoire library preparation and sequencing were carried out by different laboratories using diverse techniques. Study-level results and caveats: Sharing across several donors was observed for around 5% of naive CD4, less than 4% of naive CD8, 2% to 2.5% of memory CD4, and about 0.4% of memory CD8 clonotypes. Pairwise subsampling indicated that sequencing depth was expected to affect the degree of clonotype sharing among donors. The genetic and exposure-history diversity represented was limited by the small number of donors. Rarefaction of sorted-subset datasets indicated incomplete sequencing despite the large sequencing depth. Compared with non-shared clonotypes, the clonotypes found in all four sorted-subset donors had higher generation probabilities. Estimated clonotype richness was generally larger for naive than for memory subsets. Only blood was sampled, and tissue TCR repertoires likely differ from those in blood.

The donors were healthy, HIV-negative adults who had no recently reported acute infections or vaccinations. Only Caucasian adults living in Nashville, Tennessee, USA were represented among the donors. CD4+ T cells were enriched by magnetic negative selection, after which naive cells were positively selected on CD45RA and the negative fraction was taken as the memory subset. Blood was collected by leukapheresis, and PBMCs were isolated by Ficoll-Histopaque density gradient centrifugation and then cryopreserved in liquid nitrogen vapor phase. Analytical flow cytometry was used to check the purity and quantity of every magnetically sorted T cell population. Each sorted fraction had its genomic DNA isolated and then quantified by UV absorbance on a Nanodrop 2000c. For this clone: Its antigen is still unknown. No clone much larger than this one lies a single base away; base qualities are absent.

From the cysteine through the phenylalanine, the CDR3 covers 15 amino acids. Kept here is only the CDR3 DNA, which spans 45 bases and is read in frame from base 1. The germline V and J ends show losses of 4 bases and 0 bases respectively, and no gene match explains 7 bases of the junction. CDR1 GTSNPN and CDR2 SVGIG were looked up in the germline V gene (reference sequence). TCR CDR3 regions were amplified from genomic DNA by multiplex PCR using the deep immunoSEQ assay. Extracted genomic DNA from each cell subset was spread evenly across all wells of several immunoSEQ 96-well plates, with each plate serving as a replicate. For sorted subsets, each replicate PCR was loaded with around 220 ng genomic DNA, equivalent to 25,000 to 30,000 T cell genomes. Purified libraries were measured with a Qubit 3.0 fluorometer, size-checked on a Bioanalyzer 2100, and measured again with the KAPA Library Quantification kit. A separate single-read 150-cycle Illumina NextSeq 550 flow cell was used to sequence each immunoSEQ 96-well plate. As for how the authors treated the data: Because the immunoSEQ output held only junctional sequences and lacked quality scores, the filtering could not match the filtering applied to full-length reads. Sequences were annotated with PyIR, a Python wrapper for IgBLAST v1.9, using IMGT germline references to assign V/J genes and CDR3. Reads were filtered out if the reads had weak V/J assignments (E-value above 1e-6), no CDR3, stop codons, out-of-frame junctions, or ambiguous translated residues. A V3J clonotype was defined by an identical inferred V gene, J gene, and CDR3 amino acid sequence. Percentage overlap between repertoires was calculated by dividing the number of shared unique clonotypes by the size of the smaller repertoire. Three approaches were used to assess repertoire richness: RTK rarefaction, the Chao1 estimator, and Recon v2.1 estimates of unobserved clonotypes. For all TCRbeta clonotypes obtained by the gDNA method from a handful of donors, generation probabilities were computed with OLGA. TCRdb mirrors the immuneACCESS table, restricted to in-frame sequences. Some clones are absent from its copies; in checked studies, under half trace to an unresolved V gene, and the reason for the others is unknown. Clone size and the V and J calls come from that table; the DNA yielded D and trimming. For this sample there are a few million clones; 85% to 95% appear just once. Of the sample, 0.39% is held by the ten largest clones.

The rearranged segments are TRBV30 and TRBJ2-7, with 9 middle bases fitting TRBD2. This TCR came from a man in his late teens or twenties in good health. Some clones in this sample may be carry-over from other donors' samples. Sequencing used naive CD4+ T cells from PBMCs. Taken with the paper, the label for cell subset or site translates to: CD45RA+ positively selected. The DNA is as follows: TGTGCCTGGATGGGCGGGAGGGGGGTCTCCTACGAGCAGTACTTC. It codes for CAWMGGRGVSYEQYF.